This T cell receptor (beta chain) was sequenced for a study of T-cell memory formation after mild COVID-19. Study-wide points: Clones that contracted clustered mainly in CM and EM if CD4+ and in EMRA if CD8+. Pre-infection memory already had some responding clones, implying cross-reactive memory joined. What remained unconfirmed was the SARS-CoV-2 specificity of second-wave clones peaking on day 37.

A 5'RACE reaction primed in the constant segment made cDNA libraries of TCR alpha and TCR beta, and these carried sample barcodes and UMIs. One entry per CDR3 protein, called by TCRdb with MiXCR from the 5' RACE reads. The table shows tens of thousands of distinct CDR3 sequences, with around 16% occurring only once. Trimming took 5 bases from V and 8 from J, leaving 12 bases between them. Looked up from germline, CDR1 is KGHSH and CDR2 is LQKENI. There are 13 residues in the CDR3. This clonotype was picked up many times. Its matching antigen is unknown. This receptor was identified in a young man who had mild COVID-19 (a few samples of this study predate the infection). Cell type and time point are not known. Sample: PBMCs or a T cell subset sorted from them (not recorded which). This chain uses TRBV18 with TRBJ1-4; D gene uncertain. This CDR3 reads CASSKRGYEKLFF. CDR3 DNA sequence: TGTGCCAGCTCAAAAAGAGGGTACGAAAAACTGTTTTTT.